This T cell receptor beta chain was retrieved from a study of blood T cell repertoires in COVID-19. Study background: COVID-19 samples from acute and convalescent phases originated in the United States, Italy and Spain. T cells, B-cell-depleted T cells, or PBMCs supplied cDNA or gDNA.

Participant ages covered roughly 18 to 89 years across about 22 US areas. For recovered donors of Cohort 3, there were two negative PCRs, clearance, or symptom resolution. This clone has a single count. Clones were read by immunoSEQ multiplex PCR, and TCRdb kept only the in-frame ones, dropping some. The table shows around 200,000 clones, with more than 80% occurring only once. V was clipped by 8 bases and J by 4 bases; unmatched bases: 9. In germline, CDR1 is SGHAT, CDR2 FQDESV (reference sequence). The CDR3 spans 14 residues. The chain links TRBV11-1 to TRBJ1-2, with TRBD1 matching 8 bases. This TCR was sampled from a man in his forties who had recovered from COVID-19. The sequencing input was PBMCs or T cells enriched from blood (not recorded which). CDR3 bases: TGTGCCAGCCAACGACAGGGGAATTCCTATGGCTACACCTTC. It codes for CASQRQGNSYGYTF.